This T cell receptor (beta chain) was captured in a study of T cell repertoires in cytomegalovirus infection. Study observations and caveats: HLA-C-restricted CMV clonotypes gave the most frequent clonotype in two of eight donors.

For this clonotype: Antigen: not known.

TCRdb ran MiXCR on the reads and lists one entry per CDR3 protein. Of about 570,000 distinct CDR3 sequences listed, approximately 40% are singletons. Germline V gives CDR1 DFQATT, CDR2 SNEGSKA (reference sequence). The junction had 11 bases not matched to a gene; V was cut back by 7 bases and J by 3 bases. CDR3 size: 15 residues. This chain links TRBV20-1 with TRBJ2-1, with TRBD2 matching over 8 bases. The sequence was obtained from a human donor in good health (CMV status not recorded). Some clones in this sample may be carry-over from other donors' samples. The starting material was cultured PBMCs, obtained from culture after CMV antigen stimulation. CDR3 in DNA: TGCAGTGTTCAAGACTTAGCGGGAAACTACAATGAGCAGTTCTTC. Translation gives CSVQDLAGNYNEQFF.